A selection of T cell receptor beta chains follows, all from one sample in a study of B cell selection in AIRE deficiency. Data came from immunoSEQ multiplex PCR; TCRdb stores just in-frame clones and leaves some out. The table shows about 23,000 clones, with 95% to 98% occurring only once. The sequenced material came from conventional CD4+ T cells sorted from PBMCs. These receptors came from a human donor with AIRE deficiency. Each CDR3 is given without its conserved first and last residue.

v_call: TRBV10-3; j_call: TRBJ1-2; cdr3_aa: AISNRVDYGYT
v_call: TRBV18; j_call: TRBJ2-5; cdr3_aa: ASSPSRRASGRADETQY
v_call: TRBV10-1; j_call: TRBJ1-4; cdr3_aa: ASNQTGGVILEKLF
v_call: TRBV2; j_call: TRBJ2-7; cdr3_aa: ASSEVTSGLAGTYEQY
v_call: TRBV5-6; j_call: TRBJ2-7; cdr3_aa: ASRDEGGRTPEQY
v_call: TRBV18; j_call: TRBJ2-2; cdr3_aa: ASSLRREATGELF
v_call: TRBV27; j_call: TRBJ1-2; cdr3_aa: ATRQESYYGYT
v_call: TRBV7-2; j_call: TRBJ2-7; cdr3_aa: ASSRGVHEQY
v_call: TRBV7-8; j_call: TRBJ1-1; cdr3_aa: ASSIGQNTEAF
v_call: TRBV4-2; j_call: TRBJ1-6; cdr3_aa: ASSQDLVRTGSSPLH
v_call: TRBV9; j_call: TRBJ2-1; cdr3_aa: ASSVAVGGIAQQF
v_call: TRBV9; j_call: TRBJ2-1; cdr3_aa: ASSVGPAGGPFNEQF
v_call: TRBV5-5; j_call: TRBJ2-7; cdr3_aa: ASSLEPGVPYEQY
v_call: TRBV4-1; j_call: TRBJ2-7; cdr3_aa: ASSRQSHYEQY
v_call: TRBV7-2; j_call: TRBJ1-1; cdr3_aa: ASSSSRQGHTEAF
v_call: TRBV10-3; j_call: TRBJ2-1; cdr3_aa: AIGTSGRNYNEQF
v_call: TRBV29-1; j_call: TRBJ2-1; cdr3_aa: SGSHTPGTKASYNEQF
v_call: TRBV7-9; j_call: TRBJ2-5; cdr3_aa: ASSLVSLLEAETQY
v_call: TRBV4-1; j_call: TRBJ2-1; cdr3_aa: ASSQPRTSGRNNEQF
v_call: TRBV5-6; j_call: TRBJ2-3; cdr3_aa: ASSPMDRSTDTQY
v_call: TRBV6-6; j_call: TRBJ1-2; cdr3_aa: ASSYSGSVT
v_call: TRBV7-2; j_call: TRBJ2-2; cdr3_aa: ASSLVPAPNTGELF
v_call: TRBV11-2; j_call: TRBJ2-5; cdr3_aa: ASSPRGSGRSLYQETQY
v_call: TRBV19; j_call: TRBJ2-7; cdr3_aa: ASSAGQGSSYEQY
v_call: TRBV27; j_call: TRBJ1-5; cdr3_aa: ASSFQAGSNQPQH
v_call: TRBV6-6; j_call: TRBJ2-7; cdr3_aa: ASRQELAGFEQY
v_call: TRBV27; j_call: TRBJ1-2; cdr3_aa: ASSISVGSPGDGYT
v_call: TRBV2; j_call: TRBJ1-1; cdr3_aa: ASTELGSTEAF
v_call: TRBV28; j_call: TRBJ1-1; cdr3_aa: ASSDAQGTTEAF
v_call: TRBV5-1; j_call: TRBJ2-7; cdr3_aa: ASSSGQGAGEQY
v_call: TRBV9; j_call: TRBJ2-5; cdr3_aa: ASSVVSRGETQY